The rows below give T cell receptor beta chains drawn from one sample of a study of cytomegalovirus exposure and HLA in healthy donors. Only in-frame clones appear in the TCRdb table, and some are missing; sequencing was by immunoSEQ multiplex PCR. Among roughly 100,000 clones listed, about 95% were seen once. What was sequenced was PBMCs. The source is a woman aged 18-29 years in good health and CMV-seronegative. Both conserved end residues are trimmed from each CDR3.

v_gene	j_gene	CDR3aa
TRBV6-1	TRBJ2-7	ASSELEGRYEQY
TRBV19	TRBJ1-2	ASSIETPYGYT
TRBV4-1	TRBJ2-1	ASSQLRLTRGYNEQF
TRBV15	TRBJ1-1	ATSISQGGAEAF
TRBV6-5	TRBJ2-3	ASSNGGTDTQY
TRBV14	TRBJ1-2	ASSQSLGTRRDGYT
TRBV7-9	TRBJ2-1	ASSFPGVDEQF
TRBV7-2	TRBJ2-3	ASSSQGTSADTQY
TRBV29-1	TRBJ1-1	SVGSGLNTEAF
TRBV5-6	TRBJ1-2	ASSLGTGTIHGYT
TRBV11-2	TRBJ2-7	ASSLGAGDRYEQY
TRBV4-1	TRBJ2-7	ASGSGITYEQY
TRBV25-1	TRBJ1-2	ASSAQGGNYGYT
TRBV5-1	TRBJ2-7	ASSLGSGDKAYEQY
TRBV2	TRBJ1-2	ASSLGQDYGYT
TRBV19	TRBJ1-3	ASSTLRQGATGNTIY
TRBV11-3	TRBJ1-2	ASSLLRGSDGYT
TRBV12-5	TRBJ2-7	ASGPQGGLYEQY
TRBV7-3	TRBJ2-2	ASSPRTSGSNTGELF
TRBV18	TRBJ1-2	ASSPPNAGQGYGYT
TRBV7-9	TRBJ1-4	ASSLFSTNEKLF
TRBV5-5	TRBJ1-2	ASSSWTGHAYGYT
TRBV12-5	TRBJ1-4	ASGLLDQGNEKLF
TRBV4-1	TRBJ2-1	ASISGAAGEQF
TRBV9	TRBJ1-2	ASSVDFEGPNWGYT
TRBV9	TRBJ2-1	ASSPPRASVDNEQF
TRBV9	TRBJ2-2	ASSISGGVSGELF
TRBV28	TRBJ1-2	ASSLGRDGT
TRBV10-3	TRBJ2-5	ATSTSQETQY
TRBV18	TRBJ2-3	ASSPLETLSTDTQY
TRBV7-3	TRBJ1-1	ASSTISRGAPEAF
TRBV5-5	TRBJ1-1	ASSRGQDETEAF
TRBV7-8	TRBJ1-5	ASSLRGGVQIEAQH
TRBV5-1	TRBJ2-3	ASSLTSGADTQY
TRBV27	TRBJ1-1	ASSLKGGATEAF
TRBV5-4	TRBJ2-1	ASGLVGPLAGNEQF
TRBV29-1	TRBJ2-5	SVVRTSGGAGETQY
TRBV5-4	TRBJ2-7	ASSQTGYEQY
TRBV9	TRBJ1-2	ASSVGVGSYGYT
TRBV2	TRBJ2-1	ASSRDYNEQF